The 15 T cell receptor beta chains presented below share a single source sample, sequenced in a study of T cell changes during pregnancy in multiple sclerosis. Data came from immunoSEQ multiplex PCR; TCRdb stores just in-frame clones and leaves some out. The sample holds about 64,000 clones, approximately 91% seen once. Material: peripheral blood, obtained in the second trimester of pregnancy. The receptors derive from a female donor with multiple sclerosis, enrolled in a pregnancy study.

The chain links TRBV11-3 to TRBJ1-1; D is undetermined. Per germline, CDR1 SGHNT and CDR2 YENEEA. V lost 4 bases, J lost 1 base, and 7 bases lay in between. The CDR3 sequence is 13 residues long. In DNA, the CDR3 is TGTGCCAGCAGCTGGCGGGAGAACACTGAAGCTTTCTTT. Its translation: CASSWRENTEAFF.

The chain uses TRBV5-1 and TRBJ2-5; 16 positions agree with TRBD2. Trimming took 6 bases from V and 4 from J; bases not matched to a gene: 18. Per the germline V gene, CDR1 is SGHRS and CDR2 is YFSETQ. The CDR3 runs 20 residues. The CDR3 nucleotides are TGCGCCAGCAAAGAAACCTTGACCCAGGGACTAGCGGGGGGGCGAGAGACCCAGTACTTC. Amino acids: CASKETLTQGLAGGRETQYF. The variable domain in full, with the rest retrieved from reference TRBV5-1 and TRBJ2-5, is KAGVTQTPRYLIKTRGQQVTLSCSPISGHRSVSWYQQTPGQGLQFLFEYFSETQRNKGNFPGRFSGRQFSNSRSEMNVSTLELGDSALYLCASKETLTQGLAGGRETQYFGPGTRLLVL.

The chain uses TRBV19 and TRBJ1-2, with D possibly being TRBD1 (5 bases). V was trimmed by 1 base and J by 4 bases, leaving 16 bases between them. This CDR3 spans 16 amino acids. Germline values: CDR1 LNHDA, CDR2 SQIVND (reference sequence). CDR3 residues: CASSIGPQGTTYGYTF. The CDR3 nucleotides are TGTGCCAGTAGTATAGGTCCGCAGGGAACTACCTATGGCTACACCTTC.

CDR3 amino acids: CASSPNPRQPGYF. As DNA, the CDR3 is TGTGCCAGCAGTCCTAACCCCCGACAGCCTGGGTACTTC. The chain links TRBV6-5 to TRBJ2-7; tentative D call: TRBD1 (5 bases). The CDR3 extends over 13 amino acids. Per the germline V gene, CDR1 is MNHEY and CDR2 is SVGAGI. V was shortened by 5 bases and J by 12 bases, with 20 bases between the two germline ends.

The V call is TRBV2, the J call TRBJ2-3, with D perhaps matching TRBD1 (5 bases). Germline V gene sequence: CDR1 SNHLY, CDR2 FYNNEI. The CDR3 totals 14 residues. Trimming left V 5 bases short and J 1 base short, with 10 bases between. CDR3 residues: CASSFQGGTDTQYF. The CDR3 coding sequence is TGTGCCAGCAGTTTCCAGGGCGGCACAGATACGCAGTATTTT.

This clone was counted a few times. The chain has TRBV23-1 and TRBJ1-5; 12 bases match TRBD1. TRBV23-1 is assigned to the ORF class and has an uncertain function. V trimming: 3 bases; J trimming: 7 bases; junction bases outside the gene matches: 13. The CDR3 is 18 amino acids. CDR3 sequence (DNA): TGCGCCAGCAGTCAGTACACCGGGACAGGGGGCTTTTGGCAGCCCCAGCATTTT. Amino acid sequence: CASSQYTGTGGFWQPQHF.

This chain joins TRBV19 and TRBJ2-7, with D tentatively TRBD1 (5 bases). Germline loops: CDR1 LNHDA, CDR2 SQIVND (reference sequence). The CDR3 is made up of 14 amino acids. Trimming took 9 bases from V and 7 from J, leaving 22 bases between them. This chain's CDR3 is CARGQGEETLEQYF. The DNA for the CDR3 is TGTGCCAGAGGCCAGGGTGAGGAAACGCTGGAGCAGTACTTC.

The chain couples TRBV5-1 to TRBJ1-1; 7 positions agree with TRBD1. CDR3 length: 14 amino acids. CDR1 and CDR2 from the germline V gene are SGHRS and YFSETQ. After removal of 4 bases from V and 14 bases from J, the junction contained 17 bases not matched to a gene. CDR3 in DNA: TGCGCCAGCAGCACAGGGGTCCCCATAAAACAACTCTTCTTT. Translating it yields CASSTGVPIKQLFF.

This chain joins TRBV7-3 and TRBJ1-2; the match to TRBD1 covers 7 bases. This CDR3 contains 18 residues. J lost 0 bases, V lost 1 base, and 11 bases had no gene match. Germline lookup yields CDR1 SGHTA and CDR2 FQGTGA. The CDR3 spells CASSLIGGGDGANYGYTF. The CDR3 DNA sequence: TGTGCCAGCAGCTTAATCGGAGGGGGCGACGGAGCTAACTATGGCTACACCTTC.

This chain uses TRBV15 with TRBJ1-4, with TRBD1 matching 9 bases. This CDR3 spans 16 amino acids. After removal of 0 bases from V and 8 bases from J, the junction contained 7 bases not matched to a gene. Germline V gene sequence: CDR1 LNHNV, CDR2 YYDKDF (reference sequence). CDR3 sequence reads: CATSRDYGTGREKLFF. The CDR3 region has the DNA TGTGCCACCAGCAGAGATTATGGGACAGGGAGGGAAAAACTGTTTTTT.

The CDR3 DNA reads as TGTGCCAGCAGTTACGAGGGGGACACAAATGAGCAGTTCTTC. As protein: CASSYEGDTNEQFF. The chain carries TRBV6-6 and TRBJ2-1; D may be TRBD1 (6 bases). With 2 bases removed from V and 7 bases from J, the gap between germline ends came to 12 bases. CDR3 length: 14 amino acids. CDR1 and CDR2 (germline): MNHNY, SVGAGI (reference sequence).

The V call is TRBV18, the J call TRBJ2-7; D possibly corresponds to TRBD1 (5 bases). Germline CDR1 and CDR2: KGHSH and LQKENI. V dropped 2 bases and J dropped 7 bases, with 21 bases sitting between them. The CDR3 loop spans 16 amino acids. The CDR3 nucleotides are TGTGCCAGCTCACCAGGGGCACGGACCCTCTACGGGGAGCAGTACTTC. This gives the protein CASSPGARTLYGEQYF.

This chain connects TRBV2 to TRBJ1-5, with TRBD1 matching 8 bases. The trim removed 6 bases at V and 2 bases at J, leaving 6 bases unmatched. There are 15 residues in the CDR3. Germline V gene data show CDR1 as SNHLY and CDR2 as FYNNEI. The CDR3 sequence is CASSRQGRRNQPQHF. CDR3 bases: TGTGCCAGCAGCCGACAGGGGAGGCGCAATCAGCCCCAGCATTTT. The whole variable domain, filled in from reference TRBV2 and TRBJ1-5, reads EPEVTQTPSHQVTQMGQEVILRCVPISNHLYFYWYRQILGQKVEFLVSFYNNEISEKSEIFDDQFSVERPDGSNFTLKIRSTKLEDSAMYFCASSRQGRRNQPQHFGDGTRLSIL.

CDR3 sequence (DNA): TGTGCCAGCAGCGATCCCGCGGGGAAAAATTACAATGAGCAGTTCTTC. It codes for CASSDPAGKNYNEQFF. This chain uses TRBV9 with TRBJ2-1; a possible D gene is TRBD2 (6 bases). The CDR3 runs to 16 residues. V was cut by 3 bases and J by 4 bases, with 17 bases left in between. The V gene's germline CDR1 is SGDLS and CDR2 YYNGEE.

This clone showed up just once. In DNA form, the CDR3 reads TGTGCCAGCAGTGAGAGTAGCGGGGGCCCCCCCTACAATGAGCAGTTCTTC. This sequence encodes CASSESSGGPPYNEQFF. The chain is built from TRBV6-1 and TRBJ2-1; 9 bases fit TRBD2. This CDR3 has 17 amino acids. V was clipped by 3 bases and J by 2 bases; unmatched bases: 8. CDR1 MNHNS and CDR2 SASEGT come from the germline V gene.